The rows below give T cell receptor beta chains drawn from one sample of a study of CD8 T cells in ankylosing spondylitis. TCRdb re-called the 5' RACE reads through MiXCR, storing one row per CDR3 protein. This table holds 700,000 or so distinct CDR3 sequences, 15% to 20% found once. Sequenced sample: blood, either unsorted or a sorted T cell fraction (not recorded which). The receptors come from a male donor with ankylosing spondylitis. Each CDR3 is given with its conserved first and last residue. The D gene is left open where the match is weak. Clone sizes are given selectively: once, few, many, or a class where the clone is expanded.

length,D,J,size,V,DNA,CDR3
16,NA,TRBJ1-2,many,TRBV7-8,TGTGCCAGCAGCCGGATGCACGGCCCCGCCAGCTATGGCTACACCTTC,CASSRMHGPASYGYTF
13,NA,TRBJ1-1,many,TRBV5-1,TGCGCCAGCAGCTCGACGACGAACACTGAAGCTTTCTTT,CASSSTTNTEAFF
16,NA,TRBJ2-2,NA,TRBV4-3,TGCGCCAGCAGCCAAGTTTCCGGGAGCTACGTCGGGGAGCTGTTTTTT,CASSQVSGSYVGELFF
15,TRBD2,TRBJ2-3,NA,TRBV6-1,TGTGCCAGCACCCTAGCGGGGGGGCCCGCAGATACGCAGTATTTT,CASTLAGGPADTQYF
16,TRBD1,TRBJ1-2,few,TRBV4-2,TGTGCCAGCAGCCAACCTAAGACAGGGTTTTTCGATGGCTACACCTTC,CASSQPKTGFFDGYTF
14,TRBD1,TRBJ1-5,few,TRBV2,TGTGCCAGTACCAGGGGGACCGGCAATCAGCCCCAGCATTTT,CASTRGTGNQPQHF
13,NA,TRBJ2-1,many,TRBV12-3/TRBV12-4,TGTGCCACCCTCGACCCGAACTTCAATGAGCAGTTCTTC,CATLDPNFNEQFF
14,TRBD1,TRBJ1-2,NA,TRBV7-2,TGTGCCAGCAACCCCGGACAGGGAAACTATGGCTACACCTTC,CASNPGQGNYGYTF
16,NA,TRBJ2-5,NA,TRBV20-1,TGCAGTGCGAAAGGGGGGAGCGCCTCACCTCAAGAGACCCAGTACTTC,CSAKGGSASPQETQYF
12,NA,TRBJ2-2,few,TRBV20-1,TGCAGTGCTAGAGCACTCACCGGGGAGCTGTTTTTT,CSARALTGELFF